This T cell receptor (beta chain) derives from a study of Graves' ophthalmopathy and Graves' hyperthyroidism. Study details: Pretreatment peripheral blood was obtained at initial diagnosis.

Whole-study results and caveats: Detection in blood was also observed for most expanded thyroid clonotypes above 0.001 frequency.

Certain patients were not enrolled. These were patients with other autoimmune diseases, uncontrolled infections, pregnancy or lactation. Trimming took 3 bases from V and 4 from J, leaving 8 bases between them. The CDR3 loop spans 13 amino acids. RNA transcripts served as template for amplifying TCR beta CDR3 sequences. Second-round multiplex PCR came after first-round RT-PCR with HTBI primers. TCRdb re-analysed the multiplex PCR reads in MiXCR, keeping a single row per CDR3 protein. Among fewer than 650,000 distinct CDR3 sequences listed, about 20% were seen once. Ten or more counts support this clonotype. What it binds is unknown.

This receptor was obtained from a woman between 18 and 30 years old with stable Graves' hyperthyroidism. Some clones in this sample may be carry-over from other donors' samples. The rearrangement links TRBV12-3 or TRBV12-4 to TRBJ2-3; possibly TRBD2 for D (5 bases). Sequenced: peripheral blood. CDR3 loop: CASSFVRADTQYF. CDR3 bases: TGTGCCAGCAGTTTTGTGAGGGCAGATACGCAGTATTTT.